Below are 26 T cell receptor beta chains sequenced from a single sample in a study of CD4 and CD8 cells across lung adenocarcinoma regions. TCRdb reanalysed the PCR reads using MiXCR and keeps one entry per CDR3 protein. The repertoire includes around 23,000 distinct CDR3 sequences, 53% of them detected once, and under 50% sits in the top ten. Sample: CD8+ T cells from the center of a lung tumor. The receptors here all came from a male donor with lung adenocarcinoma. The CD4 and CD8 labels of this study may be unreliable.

As DNA, the CDR3 is TGTGCCAGCAGTTACTCGACGCTCCTTGGCACCGATGCGCAGTTTTTT. This translates into CASSYSTLLGTDAQFF. The chain recombines TRBV6-5 with TRBJ2-2; D remains ambiguous. Trimming took off 0 bases at V and 16 bases at J, with 24 bases between the two ends. CDR3 length: 16 residues. Germline CDR1 and CDR2: MNHEY and SVGAGI.

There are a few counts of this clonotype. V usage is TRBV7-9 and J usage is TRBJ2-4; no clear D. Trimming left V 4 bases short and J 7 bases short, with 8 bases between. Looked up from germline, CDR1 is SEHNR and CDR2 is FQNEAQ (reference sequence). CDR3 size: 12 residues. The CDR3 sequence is CASSSGGNIQYF. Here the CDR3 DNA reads TGTGCCAGCAGCTCCGGTGGCAACATTCAGTACTTC.

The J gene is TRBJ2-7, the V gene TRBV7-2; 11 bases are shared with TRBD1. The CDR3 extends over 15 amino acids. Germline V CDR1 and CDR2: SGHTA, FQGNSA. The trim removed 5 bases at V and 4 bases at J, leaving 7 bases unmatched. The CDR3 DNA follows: TGTGCCAGCAGCCTCGGGGGGACAGGGGGGTACGAGCAGTACTTC. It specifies CASSLGGTGGYEQYF.

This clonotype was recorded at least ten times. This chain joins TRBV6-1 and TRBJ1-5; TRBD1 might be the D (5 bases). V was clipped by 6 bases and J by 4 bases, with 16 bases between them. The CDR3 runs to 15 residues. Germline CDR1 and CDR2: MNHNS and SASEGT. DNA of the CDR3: TGTGCCAGCAGCGCCGGGGGGAATGGGAATCAGCCCCAGCATTTT. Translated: CASSAGGNGNQPQHF.

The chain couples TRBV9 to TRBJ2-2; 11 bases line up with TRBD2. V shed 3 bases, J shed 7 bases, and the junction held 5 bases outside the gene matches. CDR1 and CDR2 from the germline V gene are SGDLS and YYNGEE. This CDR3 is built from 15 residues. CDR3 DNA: TGTGCCAGCAGCGCCGGGACTAGCGGCGTCGGGGAGCTGTTTTTT. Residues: CASSAGTSGVGELFF.

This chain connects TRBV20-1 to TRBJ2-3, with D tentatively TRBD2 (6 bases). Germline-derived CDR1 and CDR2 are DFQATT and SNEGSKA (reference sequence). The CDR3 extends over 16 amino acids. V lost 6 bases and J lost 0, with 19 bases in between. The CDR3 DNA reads TGCAGTGCCAGGAGGGTCAAGCGGGCTAGCACAGATACGCAGTATTTT. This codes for CSARRVKRASTDTQYF.

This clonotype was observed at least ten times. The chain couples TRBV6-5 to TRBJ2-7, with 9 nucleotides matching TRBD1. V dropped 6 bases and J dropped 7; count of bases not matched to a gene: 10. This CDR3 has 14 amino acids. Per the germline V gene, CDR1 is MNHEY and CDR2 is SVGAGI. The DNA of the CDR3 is TGTGCCAGCAGATTGTGGGACAGGGATCCGGAGCAGTACTTC. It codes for CASRLWDRDPEQYF.

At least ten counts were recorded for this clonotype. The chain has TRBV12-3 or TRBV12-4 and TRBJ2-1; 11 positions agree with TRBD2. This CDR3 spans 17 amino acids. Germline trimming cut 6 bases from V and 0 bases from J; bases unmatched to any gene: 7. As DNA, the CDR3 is TGTGCCAGCAGGTCCGGGACTAGCGGCAGCTCCTACAATGAGCAGTTCTTC. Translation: CASRSGTSGSSYNEQFF.

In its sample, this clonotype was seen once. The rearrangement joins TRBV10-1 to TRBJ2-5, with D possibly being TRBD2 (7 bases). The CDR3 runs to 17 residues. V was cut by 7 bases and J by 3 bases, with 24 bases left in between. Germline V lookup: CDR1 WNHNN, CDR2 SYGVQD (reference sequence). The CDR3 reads CASTAGRGGRDKETQYF. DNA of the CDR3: TGCGCCAGCACAGCGGGGCGCGGGGGCCGAGACAAAGAGACCCAGTACTTC.

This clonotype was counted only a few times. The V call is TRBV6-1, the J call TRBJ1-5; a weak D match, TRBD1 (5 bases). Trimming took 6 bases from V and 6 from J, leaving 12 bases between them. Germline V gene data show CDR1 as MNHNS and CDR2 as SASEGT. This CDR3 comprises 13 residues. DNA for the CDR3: TGTGCCAGCAGAGGGGTCGGGGGTCAGCCCCAGCATTTT. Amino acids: CASRGVGGQPQHF.

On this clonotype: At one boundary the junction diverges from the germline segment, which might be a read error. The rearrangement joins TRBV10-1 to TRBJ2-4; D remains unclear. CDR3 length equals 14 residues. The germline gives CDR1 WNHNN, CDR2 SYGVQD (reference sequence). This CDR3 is CGSTGRRAKNTQYF. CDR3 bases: TGCGGCAGCACGGGCAGACGAGCCAAAAACACGCAGTACTTC.

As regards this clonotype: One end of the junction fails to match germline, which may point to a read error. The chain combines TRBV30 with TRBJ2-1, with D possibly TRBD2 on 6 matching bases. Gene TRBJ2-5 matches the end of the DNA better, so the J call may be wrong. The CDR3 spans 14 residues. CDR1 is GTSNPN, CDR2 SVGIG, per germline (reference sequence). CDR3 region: CAWSVDSGGEAQYF. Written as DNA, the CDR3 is TGTGCCTGGAGTGTGGATAGCGGCGGAGAGGCCCAGTACTTC.

CDR3 sequence: CARIGGGEPETQYF. In nucleotides, the CDR3 is TGTGCGAGGATAGGGGGCGGTGAGCCAGAGACCCAGTACTTC. V is TRBV6-1 and J is TRBJ2-5; 7 bases fit TRBD1. This CDR3 is built from 14 residues. CDR1 and CDR2 (germline): MNHNS, SASEGT.

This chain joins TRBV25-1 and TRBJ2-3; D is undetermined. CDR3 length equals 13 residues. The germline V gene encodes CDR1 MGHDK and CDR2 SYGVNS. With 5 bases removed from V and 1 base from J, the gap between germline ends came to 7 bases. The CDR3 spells CASSKTGTDTQYF. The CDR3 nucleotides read TGTGCCAGCAGTAAAACAGGCACAGATACGCAGTATTTT.

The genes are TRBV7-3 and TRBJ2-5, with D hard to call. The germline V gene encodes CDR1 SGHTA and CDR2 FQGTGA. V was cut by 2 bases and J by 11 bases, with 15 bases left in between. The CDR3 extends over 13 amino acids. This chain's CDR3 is CASSLLSYNEQYF. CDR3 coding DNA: TGTGCCAGCAGCTTACTGTCATACAATGAGCAGTACTTC. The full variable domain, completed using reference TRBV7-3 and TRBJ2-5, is GAGVSQTPSNKVTEKGKYVELRCDPISGHTALYWYRQSLGQGPEFLIYFQGTGAADDSGLPNDRFFAVRPEGSVSTLKIQRTERGDSAVYLCASSLLSYNEQYFGPGTRLLVL.

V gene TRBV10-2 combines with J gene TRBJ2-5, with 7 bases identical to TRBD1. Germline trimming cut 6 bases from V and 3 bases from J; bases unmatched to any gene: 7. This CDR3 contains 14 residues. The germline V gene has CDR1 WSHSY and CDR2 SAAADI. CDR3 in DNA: TGCGCCAGCAGCAGACCGGACAGGAAAGAGACCCAGTACTTC. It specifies CASSRPDRKETQYF.

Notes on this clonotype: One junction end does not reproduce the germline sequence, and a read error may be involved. The CDR3 DNA follows: TGTGCCAGCAGTGACGCGGGGACGGGAGCCAAAGACATGCAGTACTTC. It yields the protein CASSDAGTGAKDMQYF. This chain uses TRBV6-1 with TRBJ2-4; perhaps TRBD2 as D (6 bases). CDR3 length equals 16 residues. In germline, CDR1 is MNHNS, CDR2 SASEGT.

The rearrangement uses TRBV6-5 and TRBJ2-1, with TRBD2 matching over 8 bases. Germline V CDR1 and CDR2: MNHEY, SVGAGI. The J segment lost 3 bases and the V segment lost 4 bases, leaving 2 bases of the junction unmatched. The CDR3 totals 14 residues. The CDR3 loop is CASSSLAGYNEQFF. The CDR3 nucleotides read TGTGCCAGCAGTTCGCTAGCGGGCTACAATGAGCAGTTCTTC.

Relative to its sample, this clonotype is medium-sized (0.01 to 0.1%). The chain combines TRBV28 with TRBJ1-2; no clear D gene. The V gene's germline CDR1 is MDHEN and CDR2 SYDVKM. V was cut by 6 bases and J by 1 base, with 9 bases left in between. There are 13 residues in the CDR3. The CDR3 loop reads CASSGEGNYGYTF. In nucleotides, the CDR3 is TGTGCCAGCAGCGGCGAAGGTAACTATGGCTACACCTTC.

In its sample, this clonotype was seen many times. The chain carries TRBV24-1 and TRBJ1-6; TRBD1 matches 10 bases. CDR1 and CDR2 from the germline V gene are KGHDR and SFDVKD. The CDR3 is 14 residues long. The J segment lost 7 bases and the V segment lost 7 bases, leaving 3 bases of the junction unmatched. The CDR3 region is CATRPGQGNSPLHF. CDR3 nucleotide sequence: TGTGCCACCAGACCGGGACAGGGGAATTCACCCCTCCACTTT.

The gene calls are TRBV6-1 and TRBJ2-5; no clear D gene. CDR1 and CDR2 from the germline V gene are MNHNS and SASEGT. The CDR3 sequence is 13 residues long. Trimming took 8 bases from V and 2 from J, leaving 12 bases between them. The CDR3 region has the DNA TGTGCCAGCGCGGATACATTTCAAGAGACCCAGTACTTC. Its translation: CASADTFQETQYF.

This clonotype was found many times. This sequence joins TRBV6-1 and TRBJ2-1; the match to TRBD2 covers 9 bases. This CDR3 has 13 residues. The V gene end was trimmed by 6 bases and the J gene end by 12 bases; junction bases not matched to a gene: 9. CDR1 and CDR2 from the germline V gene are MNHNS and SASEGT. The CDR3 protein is CASSSYLAGPQFF. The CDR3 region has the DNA TGTGCCAGCAGCTCCTATCTAGCGGGACCGCAGTTCTTC.

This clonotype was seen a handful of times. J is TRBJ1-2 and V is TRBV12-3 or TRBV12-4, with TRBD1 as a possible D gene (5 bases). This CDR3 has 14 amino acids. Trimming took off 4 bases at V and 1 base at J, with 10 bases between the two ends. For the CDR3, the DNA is TGTGCCAGCAGTTGGGGACGGAATAACTATGGCTACACCTTC. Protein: CASSWGRNNYGYTF.

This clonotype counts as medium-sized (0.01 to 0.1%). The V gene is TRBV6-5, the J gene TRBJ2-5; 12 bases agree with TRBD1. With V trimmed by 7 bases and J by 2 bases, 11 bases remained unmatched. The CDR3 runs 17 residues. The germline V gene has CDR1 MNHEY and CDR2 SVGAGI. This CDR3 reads CASIRDRGRSRQETQYF. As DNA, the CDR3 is TGTGCCAGCATTAGGGACAGGGGGCGCAGTAGGCAAGAGACCCAGTACTTC.

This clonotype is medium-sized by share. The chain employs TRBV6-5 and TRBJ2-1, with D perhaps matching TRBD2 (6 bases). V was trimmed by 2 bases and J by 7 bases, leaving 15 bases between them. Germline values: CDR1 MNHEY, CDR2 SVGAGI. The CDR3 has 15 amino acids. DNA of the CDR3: TGTGCCAGCAGTTACACTGCGGGAATAGGGAATGAGCAGTTCTTC. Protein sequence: CASSYTAGIGNEQFF.

The DNA for the CDR3 is TGTGCCAGCAGCGGACGGGCTGTTGGGACCGGTGCGCAGTATTTT. Protein sequence: CASSGRAVGTGAQYF. The chain uses TRBV6-1 and TRBJ2-2, with D perhaps given as TRBD1 or TRBD2 (5 bases each). The DNA end favors TRBJ2-3, so the J call may be wrong. The germline V gene has CDR1 MNHNS and CDR2 SASEGT. There are 15 residues in the CDR3.